This passage covers 10 T cell receptor beta chains from one sample sequenced in a study of blood T cells in healthy people across ages. It was with a sample-barcoded 5' primer and a J-beta primer mix that a second PCR of roughly 6 to 12 cycles was run. TCRdb itself ran the 5' RACE reads through MiXCR, one entry per CDR3 protein. The repertoire has 650,000 to 1,000,000 distinct CDR3 sequences, 36% of them found once; the top ten carry under 15%. Sequencing used blood. These receptor sequences come from a man between 18 and 29 years old in good health.

This clonotype was recorded many times. J is TRBJ2-3 and V is TRBV12-3 or TRBV12-4, with a weak D call TRBD2 (6 bases). V was pared by 5 bases and J by 6 bases, with 12 bases between. CDR3 length: 13 residues. The CDR3 DNA reads TGTGCCAGCAGTATGGGGACTGCCGATACGCAGTATTTT. The encoded protein is CASSMGTADTQYF.

This clonotype was seen a few times. The chain is built from TRBV12-3 or TRBV12-4 and TRBJ2-7, with 8 positions matching TRBD2. The CDR3 length is 15 residues. J lost 7 bases, V lost 9 bases, and 17 bases had no gene match. The CDR3 here is CASSGGGPPYNEQYF. The CDR3 DNA is TGTGCCAGTTCCGGCGGGGGGCCGCCTTACAATGAGCAGTACTTC.

J is TRBJ2-7 and V is TRBV20-1; TRBD2 agrees at 8 bases. Judging by the DNA end, TRBJ2-5 fits better; the J call may be wrong. This CDR3 contains 13 residues. Germline V gene lookup returns CDR1 DFQATT and CDR2 SNEGSKA (reference sequence). CDR3 nucleotide sequence: TGCAGTGCTCCCGGGACTAGAAAGGAGACCCAGTACTTC. This translates into CSAPGTRKETQYF.

In this sample, this clonotype turned up many times. The J gene is TRBJ2-3, the V gene TRBV7-2; 14 bases fit TRBD2. The CDR3 length is 15 residues. CDR1 and CDR2 from the germline V gene are SGHTA and FQGNSA. Trimming at V came to 4 bases and at J to 7 bases, leaving 4 bases not matched to a gene. The DNA for the CDR3 is TGTGCCAGCAGCTCGGGACTAGCGGGGGTTAATACGCAGTATTTT. Its translation: CASSSGLAGVNTQYF.

J is TRBJ1-4 and V is TRBV5-1; 9 bases fit TRBD1. The CDR3 consists of 18 residues. With V trimmed by 5 bases and J by 0 bases, 11 bases remained unmatched. The germline gives CDR1 SGHRS, CDR2 YFSETQ. The CDR3 region is CASSSGTGIFATNEKLFF. The CDR3 DNA reads TGCGCCAGCAGTTCCGGGACAGGGATATTTGCAACTAATGAAAAACTGTTTTTT.

This clonotype was picked up a small number of times. This chain links TRBV7-2 with TRBJ1-4; tentative D call: TRBD1 (6 bases). This CDR3 is built from 16 residues. Trimming cost V 4 bases and J 7 bases, with 19 bases left between them. The V gene's germline CDR1 is SGHTA and CDR2 FQGNSA. The CDR3 DNA sequence: TGTGCCAGCAGCTCCATGGGGGCGGGAATGGGTGAAAAACTGTTTTTT. It is translated as CASSSMGAGMGEKLFF.

This clonotype showed up just once. The chain is built from TRBV14 and TRBJ2-1, with D tentatively TRBD2 (7 bases). The V and J ends lost 0 bases and 2 bases respectively, with 14 bases between them. The germline V gene has CDR1 SGHDN and CDR2 FVKESK. The CDR3 contains 17 residues. Here the CDR3 reads CASSQDFAGGPYNEQFF. The CDR3 DNA sequence: TGTGCCAGCAGCCAAGATTTTGCCGGGGGGCCCTACAATGAGCAGTTCTTC.

At least ten counts were recorded for this clonotype. This chain connects TRBV12-3 or TRBV12-4 to TRBJ1-2; no definite D call. CDR3 length: 14 residues. The V and J ends lost 6 bases and 2 bases respectively, with 13 bases between them. CDR3 loop: CASSPEARNYGYTF. DNA for the CDR3: TGTGCCAGCAGCCCTGAGGCTCGAAACTATGGCTACACCTTC.

There are many counts of this clonotype. The chain couples TRBV20-1 to TRBJ2-5; possible D gene TRBD2, 5 bases. This CDR3 is 12 amino acids long. Trimming removed 1 base from V and 5 bases from J, with 8 bases in between. Per germline, CDR1 DFQATT and CDR2 SNEGSKA (reference sequence). DNA of the CDR3: TGCAGTGCTAGAGGAGGGTCCGAGACCCAGTACTTC. This encodes CSARGGSETQYF.

This chain connects TRBV6-6 to TRBJ1-4; D not resolved. V lost 0 bases, J lost 2 bases, and 4 bases lay in between. The CDR3 sequence is 14 residues long. Per the germline V gene, CDR1 is MNHNY and CDR2 is SVGAGI (reference sequence). CDR3 amino acids: CASSYSFTNEKLFF. Written as DNA, the CDR3 is TGTGCCAGCAGTTACTCGTTCACTAATGAAAAACTGTTTTTT.